These 14 T cell receptor delta chains came from one sample sequenced in a study of delta chains in infants with herpesvirus infections. TCR cDNA was made from PBMC RNA with gamma- and delta-chain-specific primers. TCRdb re-called the RT-PCR reads through CATT. In the table there are more than 1,200 delta-chain clones, about 34% of which are singletons. This sample comprised peripheral blood, obtained at time point 1 of longitudinal follow-up. These receptors came from a human donor who was a Ugandan infant, either HIV-exposed or HIV-unexposed (not recorded which).

To note about this clone: For this DNA, TCRdb reports the protein of a much larger clone, which diverges at residue 5, most likely from a read error; the protein presented here is translated directly from the DNA. J is TRDJ1 and V is TRDV1; 7 positions agree with TRDD3. V shed 5 bases, J shed 1 base, and the junction held 19 bases outside the gene matches. CDR1 TSWWSYY and CDR2 QGS come from the germline V gene. The CDR3 extends over 19 amino acids. The CDR3 DNA sequence: TGTGCTCTTGGGCTAACTTCTCCGGGCTGGGGGGACCCCACCGATAAACTCATCTTT. As protein: CALGLTSPGWGDPTDKLIF.

In its sample, this clone ranks as medium-sized. V is TRDV2 and J is TRDJ3; 10 bases are shared with TRDD3. This CDR3 contains 19 residues. J lost 0 bases, V lost 1 base, and 5 bases had no gene match. Germline CDR1 GEAIGNYY, CDR2 EKD. The CDR3 DNA follows: TGTGCCTGTGACACTGGGGGATACAACCTCTCCTGGGACACCCGACAGATGTTTTTC. Its translation: CACDTGGYNLSWDTRQMFF.

Worth noting for this clone: Possible read error: a much larger clone is one base away. The chain joins TRDV2 to TRDJ2; 12 positions match TRDD3. This CDR3 spans 14 amino acids. V shed 3 bases, J shed 7 bases, and the junction held 2 bases outside the gene matches. In germline, CDR1 is GEAIGNYY, CDR2 EKD. The CDR3 DNA follows: TGTGCCTGTGACGCTGGGGGATACGGAGCACAACTCTTCTTT. Its translation: CACDAGGYGAQLFF.

This clone qualifies as large. CDR3 sequence reads: CACDVLGDTAQLFF. The CDR3 coding sequence is TGTGCCTGTGACGTACTGGGGGATACAGCACAACTCTTCTTT. The genes are TRDV2 and TRDJ2, with 10 bases identical to TRDD3. The CDR3 covers 14 residues. Germline V gene sequence: CDR1 GEAIGNYY, CDR2 EKD. The V segment lost 3 bases and the J segment 5 bases; nucleotides outside the gene matches: 2.

In the case of this clone: TCRdb lists the protein of a much larger clone for this DNA, which differs at residue 5, so this is likely a read error; the protein given here is translated from the DNA itself. The chain joins TRDV1 to TRDJ1, with TRDD2 as a possible D gene (5 bases). The CDR3 is 19 amino acids. CDR1 is TSWWSYY, CDR2 QGS, per germline. Trimming removed 3 bases from V and 7 bases from J, with 30 bases in between. The CDR3 is CALGDDPSHGAKGGCKLIF. In DNA, the CDR3 is TGTGCTCTTGGGGACGATCCTTCTCACGGGGCTAAAGGCGGCTGTAAACTCATCTTT.

By its share, this clone is large (0.1 to 1%). The V and J genes are TRDV2 and TRDJ3; 7 bases are shared with TRDD3. With 0 bases clipped from V and 0 bases from J, the junction kept 7 bases outside the gene matches. The germline gives CDR1 GEAIGNYY, CDR2 EKD. The length of the CDR3 is 19 residues. The DNA for the CDR3 is TGTGCCTGTGACACCGCCGGGGGATGGGGCTCCTGGGACACCCGACAGATGTTTTTC. It yields the protein CACDTAGGWGSWDTRQMFF.

By proportion, this clone is medium-sized. The chain is built from TRDV1 and TRDJ2, with 7 bases that match TRDD3. This CDR3 is 21 amino acids long. V lost 0 bases, J lost 5 bases, and 21 bases stayed unmatched. Germline V CDR1 and CDR2: TSWWSYY, QGS. The CDR3 DNA is TGTGCTCTTGGGGAACTTAGCCTCGGAAGGTACTGGGGTTATATTACAGCACAACTCTTCTTT. This encodes CALGELSLGRYWGYITAQLFF.

In regard to this clone: A far larger clone is just one base off, so this is likely a read error. V and J are TRAV29/DV5 and TRDJ3; 8 bases map to TRDD3. The length of the CDR3 is 24 residues. Germline V gene sequence: CDR1 NSMFDY, CDR2 ISSIKDK. CDR3: CAASANPPNSPLGASSWDTRQRFF. CDR3 nucleotide sequence: TGTGCAGCAAGCGCGAACCCACCCAACTCCCCACTGGGGGCAAGCTCCTGGGACACCCGACAGAGGTTTTTC.

A note on this clone: It is likely a read error: a sequence one base away is far more abundant. The V call is TRDV1, the J call TRDJ1; 13 nucleotides align to TRDD3. Germline trimming cut 2 bases from V and 3 bases from J; bases unmatched to any gene: 15. CDR1 and CDR2 (germline): TSWWSYY, QGS. CDR3 length equals 20 residues. CDR3 region: CALGEVVLSTGGYGPDKLIF. DNA of the CDR3: TGTGCTCTTGGGGAAGTAGTGCTCTCCACTGGGGGATACGGGCCCGATAAACTCATCTTT.

As concerns this clone: With a far larger clone one base away, a read error is the likely cause. The J gene is TRDJ1, the V gene TRDV3; D may match TRDD2 or TRDD3 (6 bases each). CDR3 length equals 20 residues. V dropped 5 bases and J dropped 4 bases, with 38 bases sitting between them. From germline, CDR1 is TVYSNPD and CDR2 GDNSRS (reference sequence). CDR3 sequence (DNA): TGTGCCCCCCCGCCTTCCCAACGTTGGGGGCCCTCGGGGATTTTCGATAAACTCATCTTT. This gives the protein CAPPPSQRWGPSGIFDKLIF.

This clone is classed as medium-sized (0.01 to 0.1%). The V and J genes are TRDV1 and TRDJ1; 9 bases are a match to TRDD3. Per the germline V gene, CDR1 is TSWWSYY and CDR2 is QGS. The length of the CDR3 is 17 residues. The V segment lost 3 bases and the J segment 9 bases; nucleotides outside the gene matches: 17. CDR3 protein: CALGDRNRRRGYAELIF. The CDR3, as DNA: TGTGCTCTTGGGGATCGAAACCGTAGGCGGGGATACGCAGAACTCATCTTT.

On this clone itself: One base away lies a much larger clone, so this may be a sequencing read error. The chain links TRDV1 to TRDJ3, with D perhaps TRDD3 (5 bases). Germline V gene data show CDR1 as TSWWSYY and CDR2 as QGS. V was cut by 4 bases and J by 2 bases, with 12 bases left in between. The CDR3 contains 17 residues. Here the CDR3 DNA reads TGTGCTCTTGGGGTGGAAGGGGGTCCCTGGGACACCCGACAGATGTTTTTC. Translating gives CALGVEGGPWDTRQMFF.

By sample fraction, this clone is medium-sized. The J gene is TRDJ1, the V gene TRDV1, with D perhaps matching TRDD3 (5 bases). The CDR3 length is 18 residues. The V end lost 1 base, the J end lost 3 bases, and 21 bases lay between the germline ends. CDR1 is TSWWSYY and CDR2 is QGS in the germline V gene. CDR3 protein: CALGEPDAGSGGADKLIF. The CDR3 nucleotides read TGTGCTCTTGGGGAACCGGACGCTGGGTCTGGAGGAGCCGATAAACTCATCTTT.

The V gene is TRDV1, the J gene TRDJ1; the match to TRDD3 covers 11 bases. Germline assignment: CDR1 TSWWSYY and CDR2 QGS. This CDR3 spans 25 amino acids. The trim removed 4 bases at V and 3 bases at J, leaving 34 bases unmatched. This CDR3 reads CALGGPLKALNRVGDTRWGADKLIF. Here the CDR3 DNA reads TGTGCTCTTGGGGGGCCCCTGAAGGCCCTAAACAGAGTGGGGGATACGCGGTGGGGCGCCGATAAACTCATCTTT.